The 11 T cell receptor beta chains in this list originate from one sample, sequenced in a study of blood T cell repertoires in COVID-19. Sequencing used immunoSEQ multiplex PCR; TCRdb keeps in-frame clones, though not all of them. The sample carries around 170,000 clones, around 86% recorded once. The sample taken for sequencing was peripheral blood. The receptors here all came from a man in his sixties or seventies who had recovered from COVID-19.

The V gene is TRBV25-1, the J gene TRBJ2-3; no definite D call. Trimming removed 2 bases at V and 2 bases at J, with 14 bases between. Germline V gene lookup returns CDR1 MGHDK and CDR2 SYGVNS. This CDR3 comprises 16 residues. CDR3 in DNA: TGTGCCAGCAGTGAAGTGGCCTTCCTTTCCACAGATACGCAGTATTTT. Its translation: CASSEVAFLSTDTQYF.

CDR3 sequence reads: CASSLREGAGNTIYF. The CDR3 nucleotides are TGTGCCAGCAGCTTACGCGAGGGGGCGGGAAACACCATATATTTT. The rearrangement links TRBV7-8 to TRBJ1-3; 7 nucleotides line up with TRBD1. The ends lost 2 bases at V and 4 bases at J; junction bases unmatched: 5. CDR1 is SGHVS, CDR2 FQNEAQ, per germline. The CDR3 loop spans 15 amino acids.

This chain connects TRBV7-3 to TRBJ2-3; 9 nucleotides agree with TRBD1. V was clipped by 4 bases and J by 6 bases; unmatched bases: 8. Germline CDR1 SGHTA, CDR2 FQGTGA. The CDR3 is made up of 15 amino acids. The CDR3 here is CASSSTGTGSDTQYF. The CDR3 coding sequence is TGTGCCAGCAGCTCCACCGGGACAGGGTCGGATACGCAGTATTTT.

The DNA for the CDR3 is TGTGCCAGCAGCTTAGATCGGGGACTAGCGGATTCCTACAATGAGCAGTTCTTC. As protein: CASSLDRGLADSYNEQFF. J is TRBJ2-1 and V is TRBV11-3; 11 positions match TRBD2. J was trimmed by 1 base and V by 0 bases; bases with no gene match: 5. The CDR3 contains 18 residues. Germline V lookup: CDR1 SGHNT, CDR2 YENEEA.

J is TRBJ1-1 and V is TRBV30; 7 bases match TRBD1. The CDR3 is 14 residues long. J was trimmed by 4 bases and V by 2 bases; bases with no gene match: 7. CDR1 is GTSNPN and CDR2 is SVGIG in the germline V gene (reference sequence). The CDR3 nucleotides are TGTGCCTGGAGTTCTCGACAGGGTTTCACTGAAGCTTTCTTT. Translation: CAWSSRQGFTEAFF.

This rearrangement joins TRBV14 to TRBJ1-5; D is unresolved. This CDR3 spans 13 amino acids. Germline values: CDR1 SGHDN, CDR2 FVKESK. V lost 0 bases to trimming and J lost 4 bases, with 4 bases between them. This CDR3 reads CASSQDHNQPQHF. For the CDR3, the DNA is TGTGCCAGCAGCCAAGACCATAATCAGCCCCAGCATTTT.

V and J are TRBV19 and TRBJ2-7, with 7 bases aligning to TRBD2. V trimming: 5 bases; J trimming: 2 bases; junction bases outside the gene matches: 6. Germline CDR1 is LNHDA and CDR2 is SQIVND (reference sequence). This CDR3 comprises 14 residues. DNA for the CDR3: TGTGCCAGTAGTTCCCCGGGACTAACCTACGAGCAGTACTTC. It codes for CASSSPGLTYEQYF.

The rearrangement links TRBV5-1 to TRBJ1-6; the D is unclear. Trimming stripped 4 bases from V and 7 bases from J, with 12 bases between. Germline CDR1 and CDR2: SGHRS and YFSETQ. The CDR3 is made up of 14 amino acids. The CDR3 bases are TGCGCCAGCAGCGAACCGGGATCGAATTCACCCCTCCACTTT. Its protein is CASSEPGSNSPLHF. Drawing the rest from reference TRBV5-1 and TRBJ1-6, the complete variable domain is KAGVTQTPRYLIKTRGQQVTLSCSPISGHRSVSWYQQTPGQGLQFLFEYFSETQRNKGNFPGRFSGRQFSNSRSEMNVSTLELGDSALYLCASSEPGSNSPLHFGNGTRLTVT.

As regards this clone: Other DNA sequences of this sample code for an identical CDR3. The chain is built from TRBV6-5 and TRBJ1-1; D is possibly TRBD1 (5 bases). Germline V gives CDR1 MNHEY, CDR2 SVGAGI. This CDR3 comprises 13 residues. V lost 6 bases and J 2 bases, leaving 10 bases between the germline ends. CDR3 nucleotide sequence: TGTGCCAGCAGCCCGACAGTAAACACTGAAGCTTTCTTT. Translated, it gives CASSPTVNTEAFF.

The V and J genes are TRBV7-2 and TRBJ2-7, with TRBD2 matching over 7 bases. The CDR3 spans 15 residues. The germline V gene encodes CDR1 SGHTA and CDR2 FQGNSA. V lost 1 base, J lost 3 bases, and 6 bases stayed unmatched. CDR3 amino acids: CASSLVASGNYEQYF. The CDR3 bases are TGTGCCAGCAGCTTAGTAGCTAGCGGAAACTACGAGCAGTACTTC.

The genes are TRBV3-1 (or the pseudogene TRBV3-2) and TRBJ2-1; TRBD1 matches at 8 bases. Losses at the gene ends were 6 bases for V and 2 bases for J; bases not matched to a gene: 6. CDR1 and CDR2 (germline): LGHDT, YNNKEL (reference sequence). The CDR3 is 15 residues long. This chain's CDR3 is CASRSRGHPYNEQFF. DNA of the CDR3: TGTGCCAGCAGGAGCAGGGGGCACCCCTACAATGAGCAGTTCTTC.